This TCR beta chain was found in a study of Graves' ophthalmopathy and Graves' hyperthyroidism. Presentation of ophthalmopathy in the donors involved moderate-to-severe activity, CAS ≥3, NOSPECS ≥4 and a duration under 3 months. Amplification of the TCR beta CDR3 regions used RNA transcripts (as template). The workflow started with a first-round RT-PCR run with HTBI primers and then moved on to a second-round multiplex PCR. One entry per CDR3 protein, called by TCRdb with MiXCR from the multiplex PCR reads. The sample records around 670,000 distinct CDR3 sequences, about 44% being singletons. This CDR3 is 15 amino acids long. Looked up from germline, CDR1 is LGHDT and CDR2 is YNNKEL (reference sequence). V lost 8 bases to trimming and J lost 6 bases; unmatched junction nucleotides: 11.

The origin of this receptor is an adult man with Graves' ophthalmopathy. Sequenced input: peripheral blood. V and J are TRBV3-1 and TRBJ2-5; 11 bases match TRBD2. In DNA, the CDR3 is TGTGCCAGCCGCCCCTGGACTAGCGGGCGGAAGACCCAGTACTTC. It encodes CASRPWTSGRKTQYF.